The rows below give T cell receptor beta chains drawn from one sample of a study of T cell responses to AZD1222 COVID-19 vaccine. Only in-frame clones appear in the TCRdb table, and some are missing; sequencing was by immunoSEQ multiplex PCR. The sample yields roughly 180,000 clones, 75% to 90% seen once. Sequencing used peripheral blood, obtained on day 0 of AZD1222 vaccination. The receptors originated from an adult in good health. Both conserved end residues are part of each CDR3. D genes are given only for firm matches. Rows may omit the clone size; those that give it use once, few, many or a size class.

abundance	v_gene	d_gene	j_gene	CDR3nt	CDR3aa
once	TRBV9	TRBD2	TRBJ2-7	TGTGCCAGCAGCGGCCGGGACGGGGGGGCCTACGAGCAGTACTTC	CASSGRDGGAYEQYF
.	TRBV18	.	TRBJ1-5	TGTGCCAGCTCACTCGGAGGGGGGCAGGGGCAACCCCAGCATTTT	CASSLGGGQGQPQHF
.	TRBV6-1	.	TRBJ1-6	TGTGCCAGCAGTGAAGTGATCCGTTCACCCCTCCACTTT	CASSEVIRSPLHF
.	TRBV4-1	.	TRBJ2-1	TGCGCCAGCAGCCAAGATCGCCTTTATAATGAGCAGTTCTTC	CASSQDRLYNEQFF
.	TRBV6-5	TRBD1	TRBJ1-2	TGTGCCAGCATTAGAACAGGGGACTATGGCTACACCTTC	CASIRTGDYGYTF
.	TRBV10-2	TRBD1	TRBJ1-4	TGCGCCAGCAGGGAAGGACAGGTCGCAACTAATGAAAAACTGTTTTTT	CASREGQVATNEKLFF
.	TRBV5-1	.	TRBJ2-2	TGCGCCAGCAGCCTTGGTGGCAGGGCGAACACCGGGGAGCTGTTTTTT	CASSLGGRANTGELFF
.	TRBV5-6	TRBD2	TRBJ2-5	TGTGCCAGCAGCTCGGGGACTAGTTGGGGTGGTGGGGAGACCCAGTACTTC	CASSSGTSWGGGETQYF
once	TRBV29-1	TRBD2	TRBJ2-3	TGCAGCGTCGATAGCGGGGTATCGACAGATACGCAGTATTTT	CSVDSGVSTDTQYF
.	TRBV14	.	TRBJ2-3	TGTGCCAGCAGCTGGGGGCCCTCCCGCACAGATACGCAGTATTTT	CASSWGPSRTDTQYF
.	TRBV5-4	TRBD1	TRBJ1-2	TGTGCCAGCAGCTCGGTGACAGGGATCGCGAACTATGGCTACACCTTC	CASSSVTGIANYGYTF
.	TRBV2	.	TRBJ1-1	TGTGCCAGCAGTGCACAGGCTCCTGAAGCTTTCTTT	CASSAQAPEAFF
.	TRBV18	.	TRBJ2-1	TGTGCCAGCTCACCCGGGACCTCCTACAATGAGCAGTTCTTC	CASSPGTSYNEQFF
.	TRBV7-6	.	TRBJ2-7	TGTGCCAGCAGCTTCTCGTTGGGGTTAGCCTACGAGCAGTACTTC	CASSFSLGLAYEQYF
.	TRBV6-2/TRBV6-3	.	TRBJ2-6	TGTGCCAGCAGTTACACCCTCTCTGGGGCCAACGTCCTGACTTTC	CASSYTLSGANVLTF